This TCR beta chain emerged from a study of T cell responses to AZD1222 COVID-19 vaccine. Findings of the study overall: Following two doses of AZD1222, Spike-specific TCR breadth and depth rose. Close to half of spike-specific TCRs reportedly recognize unmutated variant regions.

With regard to this clone: Its antigen is still unknown.

V lost 1 base to trimming and J lost 12 bases, with 13 bases between them. The CDR3 is made up of 13 amino acids. In germline, CDR1 is SEHNR, CDR2 FQNEAQ (reference sequence). Here immunoSEQ multiplex PCR was the method, and the copy in TCRdb shows in-frame clones only, minus some. The sample carries some 150,000 clones, about 90% recorded once. The source is an adult in good health. The sample in question was peripheral blood, obtained on day 0 of MenACWY control vaccination. V usage is TRBV7-9 and J usage is TRBJ2-1, with TRBD2 as a possible D gene (6 bases). The CDR3 is CASSLELALGQFF. CDR3 bases: TGTGCCAGCAGCTTAGAACTAGCCCTGGGGCAGTTCTTC.